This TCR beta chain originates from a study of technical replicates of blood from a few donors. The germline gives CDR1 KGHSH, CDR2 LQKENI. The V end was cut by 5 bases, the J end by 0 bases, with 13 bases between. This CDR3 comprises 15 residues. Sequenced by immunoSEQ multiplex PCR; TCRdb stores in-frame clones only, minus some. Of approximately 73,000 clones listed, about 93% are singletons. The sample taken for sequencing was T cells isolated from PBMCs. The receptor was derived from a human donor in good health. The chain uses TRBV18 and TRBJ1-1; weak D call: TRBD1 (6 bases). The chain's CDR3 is CASSSGQILNTEAFF. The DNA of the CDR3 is TGTGCCAGCTCAAGCGGACAGATATTGAACACTGAAGCTTTCTTT.